This T cell receptor beta chain came from a study of beta chain features in type 1 diabetes (dated 2018 in TCRdb). About the study as a whole: Patients and healthy donors did not differ in mean age, gender distribution, total cell number or subset yield. A total of roughly 100,000,000 sorted cells were examined across all samples, and the number of cells per subset was strongly correlated with RNA yield. The study compared TCRB repertoires of sorted circulating CD4+ T cell subsets between recently diagnosed type 1 diabetes patients and matched healthy donors. Regulatory and stem cell-like memory subsets were isolated from only 8 patients and roughly 8 healthy donors, whereas naive and central memory subsets came from all 30 or so donors. Beyond this particular receptor, the publication reports: Shorter templates might have been favored by PCR, but patient and control samples were amplified and corrected together, so both groups would have been affected equally by any skew. Only small numbers of individuals were included in the HLA sub-analyses, which left unresolved whether HLA type had any influence on TCRB rearrangement. In all four CD4+ subsets, TCRB CDR3 length was moderately but significantly shorter in type 1 diabetes patients. Patients with type 1 diabetes made fewer insertions and deleted more nucleotides at VDJ recombination sites, implying thymic rearrangement abnormalities. Naive, central memory and regulatory TCRB repertoires appeared to be more alike among patients than among healthy donors. Sequencing cDNA rather than genomic DNA could over-represent highly expressing activated cells, although activation and CD3 levels did not differ between groups.

Each donor gave one peripheral blood draw, averaging roughly 100 mL, which was collected into heparinised tubes. A BD FACSAria II was used to sort naive, central memory, regulatory and stem cell-like memory CD4+ T cells with a panel that included CD45RO, CCR7, CD25, CD127, CD95 and CD27. All sorted populations exceeded 95% purity. PBMCs were isolated right away by Lymphoprep density gradient centrifugation and were stained directly, without culture. Samples were stained and sorted in pairs, with one healthy donor and one patient per experiment, so that batch effects were minimized. V trim: 6 bases; J trim: 1 base; unmatched bases: 8. From the cysteine up to the phenylalanine, the CDR3 has a length of 15 residues. Kept here is only the CDR3 DNA, which spans 45 bases and is read in frame from base 1. CDR1 and CDR2 (SEHNR, FQNEAQ) derive from the germline V gene (reference sequence). All of the isolated RNA was reverse transcribed with the High Capacity cDNA Reverse Transcription Kit, so expressed TCRB transcripts were sequenced. Deep immunoSEQ sequencing was performed on naive, central memory and regulatory T cell samples, with an average of roughly 3.5 million total reads per sample. Sorted cells were lysed in RLT buffer, and RNA was extracted using DNase-treated RNeasy Micro or Mini kits according to cell number. To prevent cross-contamination, every cell subset was processed on its own, while patient and healthy donor samples were processed together. The immunoSEQ multiplex PCR was used to amplify TCRB sequences from cDNA, yielding 87-bp fragments that span the CDR3 region. Amplicons were sequenced on the Illumina HiSeq platform. Regarding the original processing steps: Synthetic template baselines were used to correct PCR bias computationally, reads within Hamming distance 2 were collapsed, and singletons that could not be merged were discarded. Reads were aligned against IMGT to assign V, D and J genes, CDR3 length and insertions or deletions at six rearrangement sites. Clonotype counts were normalized to sorted cell number within each subset before computing true diversity and Gini coefficients with the tcR R package. The overlap coefficient, calculated on TCRB nucleotide sequences, was used to measure repertoire sharing. Out-of-frame TCRB sequences from naive cells were analyzed as a proxy for the pre-selection repertoire. TCRdb took this table from immuneACCESS and kept in-frame rearrangements with V and J called. Such tables lack part of the clones; where checked against another copy, unresolved V genes explain under half of the gap, and the rest is unexplained. D and trimming come from the DNA, and the V and J calls and clone size come from that table. This sample is represented by roughly 340,000 clones; about 13% of them were singletons. The leading ten clones occupy 0.015% of the sample.

A word on this clone: Its binding antigen is unknown. No base qualities exist here, and no much larger clone lies one base off it.

The sequence was collected from a woman aged 18-35 years with type 1 diabetes. The V and J genes are TRBV7-9 and TRBJ2-5, with 7 bases in between that match TRBD1. Sequenced: naive CD4+ T cells from blood. Read against the paper, the sample's cell subset or site label means: true naive CD4+ T cells. Here the CDR3 is given as CASRPAWTGQETQYF. The sequenced DNA: TGTGCCAGCAGGCCAGCCTGGACAGGCCAAGAGACCCAGTACTTC.